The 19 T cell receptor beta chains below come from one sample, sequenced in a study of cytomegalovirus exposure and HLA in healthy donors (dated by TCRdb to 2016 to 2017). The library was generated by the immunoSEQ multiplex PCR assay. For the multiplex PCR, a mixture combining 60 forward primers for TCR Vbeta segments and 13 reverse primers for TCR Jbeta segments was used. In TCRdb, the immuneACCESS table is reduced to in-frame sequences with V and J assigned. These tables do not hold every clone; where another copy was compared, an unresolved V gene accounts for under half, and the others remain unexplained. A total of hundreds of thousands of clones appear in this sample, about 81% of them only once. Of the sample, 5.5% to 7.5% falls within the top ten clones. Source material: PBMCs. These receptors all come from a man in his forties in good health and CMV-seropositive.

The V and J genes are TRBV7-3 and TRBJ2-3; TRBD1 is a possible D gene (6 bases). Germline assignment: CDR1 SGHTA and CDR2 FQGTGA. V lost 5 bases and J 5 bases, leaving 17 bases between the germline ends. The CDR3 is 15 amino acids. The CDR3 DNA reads TGTGCCAGCAGCCAGACACAGGGCTTAAAAGATACGCAGTATTTT. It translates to CASSQTQGLKDTQYF.

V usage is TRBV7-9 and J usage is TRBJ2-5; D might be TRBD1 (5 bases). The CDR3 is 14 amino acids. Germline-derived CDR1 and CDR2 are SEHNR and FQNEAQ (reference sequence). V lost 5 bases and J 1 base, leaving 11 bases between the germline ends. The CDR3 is CASSQLTVQETQYF. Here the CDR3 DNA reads TGTGCCAGCAGCCAGTTGACAGTCCAAGAGACCCAGTACTTC.

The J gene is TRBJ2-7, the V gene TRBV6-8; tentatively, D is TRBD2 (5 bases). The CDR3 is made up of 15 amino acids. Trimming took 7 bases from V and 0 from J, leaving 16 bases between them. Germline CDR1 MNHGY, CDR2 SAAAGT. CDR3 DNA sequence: TGTGCCAGCATCCCGAGGGTACGGAACTCCTACGAGCAGTACTTC. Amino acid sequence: CASIPRVRNSYEQYF.

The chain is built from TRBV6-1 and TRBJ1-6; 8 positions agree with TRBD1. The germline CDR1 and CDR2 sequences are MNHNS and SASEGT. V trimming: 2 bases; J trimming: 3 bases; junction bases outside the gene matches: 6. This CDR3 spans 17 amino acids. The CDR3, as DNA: TGTGCCAGCAGTGAACCGGACAGGGCCTTCTATAATTCACCCCTCCACTTT. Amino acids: CASSEPDRAFYNSPLHF.

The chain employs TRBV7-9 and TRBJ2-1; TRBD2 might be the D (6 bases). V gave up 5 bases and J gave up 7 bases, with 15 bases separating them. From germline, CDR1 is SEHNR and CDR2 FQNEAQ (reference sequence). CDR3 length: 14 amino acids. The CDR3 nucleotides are TGTGCCAGCAGCCTCGGGGGTTCAGGGAATGAGCAGTTCTTC. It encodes CASSLGGSGNEQFF.

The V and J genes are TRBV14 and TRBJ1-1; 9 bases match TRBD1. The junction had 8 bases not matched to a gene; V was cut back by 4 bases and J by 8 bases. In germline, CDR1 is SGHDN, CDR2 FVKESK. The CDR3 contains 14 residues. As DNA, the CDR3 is TGTGCCAGCAGCCCCCGGGACAGGGTATTGGAAGCTTTCTTT. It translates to CASSPRDRVLEAFF.

The CDR3 reads CASSSNIGTGQETQYF. CDR3 sequence (DNA): TGTGCCAGCAGCTCTAACATCGGGACAGGGCAAGAGACCCAGTACTTC. The chain joins TRBV11-2 to TRBJ2-5; TRBD1 matches 9 bases. Looked up from germline, CDR1 is SGHAT and CDR2 is FQNNGV. The CDR3 has 16 residues. The V segment lost 4 bases and the J segment 2 bases; nucleotides outside the gene matches: 8.

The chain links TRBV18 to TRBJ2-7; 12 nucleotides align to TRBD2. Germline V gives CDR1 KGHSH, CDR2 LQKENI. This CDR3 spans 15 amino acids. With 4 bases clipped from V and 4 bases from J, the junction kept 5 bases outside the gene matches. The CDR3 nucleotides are TGTGCCAGCTCACTCGGGACTAGCGGGTCATACGAGCAGTACTTC. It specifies CASSLGTSGSYEQYF. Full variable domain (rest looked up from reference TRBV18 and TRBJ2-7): NAGVMQNPRHLVRRRGQEARLRCSPMKGHSHVYWYRQLPEEGLKFMVYLQKENIIDESGMPKERFSAEFPKEGPSILRIQQVVRGDSAAYFCASSLGTSGSYEQYFGPGTRLTVT.

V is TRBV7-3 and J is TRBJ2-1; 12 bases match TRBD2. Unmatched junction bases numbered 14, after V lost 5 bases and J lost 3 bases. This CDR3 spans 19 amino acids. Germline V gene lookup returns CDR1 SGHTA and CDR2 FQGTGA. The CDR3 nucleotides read TGTGCCAGCAGCCCCAGAGGTTTTGGGGGACTAGCGGGCTACAATGAGCAGTTCTTC. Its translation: CASSPRGFGGLAGYNEQFF.

The CDR3 region has the DNA TGCAGCGTTGAAGGTGGAGGCGTGACTAGCGTTTACAATGAGCAGTTCTTC. Its protein product is CSVEGGGVTSVYNEQFF. This sequence joins TRBV29-1 and TRBJ2-1; 8 bases agree with TRBD2. This CDR3 spans 17 amino acids. The germline V gene encodes CDR1 SQVTM and CDR2 ANQGSEA. V shed 1 base and J 4 bases; nucleotides not matched to a gene: 12.

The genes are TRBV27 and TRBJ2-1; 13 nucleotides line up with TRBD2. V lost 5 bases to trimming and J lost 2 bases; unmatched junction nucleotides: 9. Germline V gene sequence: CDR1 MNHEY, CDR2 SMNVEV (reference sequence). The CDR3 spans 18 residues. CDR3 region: CASSVRTSGRRTYNEQFF. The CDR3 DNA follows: TGTGCCAGCAGTGTTAGGACTAGCGGGAGAAGGACCTACAATGAGCAGTTCTTC.

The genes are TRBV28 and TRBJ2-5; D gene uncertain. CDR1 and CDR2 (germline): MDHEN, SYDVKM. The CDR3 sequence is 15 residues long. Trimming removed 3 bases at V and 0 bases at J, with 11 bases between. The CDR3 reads CASSFLDNDQETQYF. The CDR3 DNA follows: TGTGCCAGCAGTTTCCTCGACAACGACCAAGAGACCCAGTACTTC.

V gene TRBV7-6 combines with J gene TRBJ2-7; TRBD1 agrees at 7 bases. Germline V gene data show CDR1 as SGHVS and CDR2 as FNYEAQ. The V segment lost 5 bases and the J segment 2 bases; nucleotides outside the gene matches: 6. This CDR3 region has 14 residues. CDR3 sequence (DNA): TGTGCCAGCAGCCCCCGGACAGGAGCCTACGAGCAGTACTTC. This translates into CASSPRTGAYEQYF.

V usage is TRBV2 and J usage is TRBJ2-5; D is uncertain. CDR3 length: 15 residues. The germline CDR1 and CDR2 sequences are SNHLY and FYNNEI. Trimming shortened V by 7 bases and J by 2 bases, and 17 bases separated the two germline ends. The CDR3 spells CASMGNLFRQETQYF. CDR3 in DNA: TGTGCCAGCATGGGTAACCTATTCAGGCAAGAGACCCAGTACTTC.

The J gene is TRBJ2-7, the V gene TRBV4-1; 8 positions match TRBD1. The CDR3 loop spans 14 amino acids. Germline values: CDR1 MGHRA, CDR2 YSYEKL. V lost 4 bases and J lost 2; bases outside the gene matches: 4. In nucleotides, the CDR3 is TGCGCCAGCAGCCCGGACAGGGCTGCCTACGAGCAGTACTTC. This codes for CASSPDRAAYEQYF.

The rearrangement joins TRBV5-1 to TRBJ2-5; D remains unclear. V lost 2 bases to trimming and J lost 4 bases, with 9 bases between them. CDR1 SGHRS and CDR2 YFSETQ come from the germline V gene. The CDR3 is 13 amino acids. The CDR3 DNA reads TGCGCCAGCAGCTTCTACTACCGAGAGACCCAGTACTTC. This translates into CASSFYYRETQYF.

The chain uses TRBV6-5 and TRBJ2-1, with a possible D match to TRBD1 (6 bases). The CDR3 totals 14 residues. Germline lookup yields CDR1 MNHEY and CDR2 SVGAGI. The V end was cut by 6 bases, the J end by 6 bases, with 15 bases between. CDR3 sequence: CASRIIQGSNEQFF. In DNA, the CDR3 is TGTGCCAGCAGGATCATCCAGGGGTCCAATGAGCAGTTCTTC.

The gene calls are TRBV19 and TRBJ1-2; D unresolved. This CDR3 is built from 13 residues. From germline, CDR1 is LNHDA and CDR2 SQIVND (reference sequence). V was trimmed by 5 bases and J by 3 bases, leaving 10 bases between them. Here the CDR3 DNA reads TGTGCCAGTAGTCGCGCAAAAGACTATGGCTACACCTTC. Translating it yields CASSRAKDYGYTF.

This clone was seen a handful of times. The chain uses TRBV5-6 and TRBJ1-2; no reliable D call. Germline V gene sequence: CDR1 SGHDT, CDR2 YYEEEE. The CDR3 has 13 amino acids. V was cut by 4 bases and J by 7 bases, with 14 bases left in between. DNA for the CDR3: TGTGCCAGCAGCCAGCGTCGTGGTTCTGGCTACACCTTC. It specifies CASSQRRGSGYTF.